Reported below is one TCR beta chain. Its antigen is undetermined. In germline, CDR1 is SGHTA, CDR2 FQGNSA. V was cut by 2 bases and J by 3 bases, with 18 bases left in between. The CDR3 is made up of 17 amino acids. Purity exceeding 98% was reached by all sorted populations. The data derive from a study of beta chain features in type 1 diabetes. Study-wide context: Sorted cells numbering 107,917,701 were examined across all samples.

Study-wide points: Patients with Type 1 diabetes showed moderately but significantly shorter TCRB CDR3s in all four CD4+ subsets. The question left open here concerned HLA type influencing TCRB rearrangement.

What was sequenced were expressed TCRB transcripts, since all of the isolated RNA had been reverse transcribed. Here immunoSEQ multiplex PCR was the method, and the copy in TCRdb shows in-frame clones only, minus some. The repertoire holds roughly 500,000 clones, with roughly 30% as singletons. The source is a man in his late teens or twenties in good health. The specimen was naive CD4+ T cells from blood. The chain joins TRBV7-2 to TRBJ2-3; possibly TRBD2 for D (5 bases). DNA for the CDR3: TGTGCCAGCAGCTTACAATCGGCTAGCACGACGACAGATACGCAGTATTTT. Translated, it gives CASSLQSASTTTDTQYF. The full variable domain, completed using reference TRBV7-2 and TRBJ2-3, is GAGVSQSPSNKVTEKGKDVELRCDPISGHTALYWYRQSLGQGLEFLIYFQGNSAPDKSGLPSDRFSAERTGGSVSTLTIQRTQQEDSAVYLCASSLQSASTTTDTQYFGPGTRLTVL.